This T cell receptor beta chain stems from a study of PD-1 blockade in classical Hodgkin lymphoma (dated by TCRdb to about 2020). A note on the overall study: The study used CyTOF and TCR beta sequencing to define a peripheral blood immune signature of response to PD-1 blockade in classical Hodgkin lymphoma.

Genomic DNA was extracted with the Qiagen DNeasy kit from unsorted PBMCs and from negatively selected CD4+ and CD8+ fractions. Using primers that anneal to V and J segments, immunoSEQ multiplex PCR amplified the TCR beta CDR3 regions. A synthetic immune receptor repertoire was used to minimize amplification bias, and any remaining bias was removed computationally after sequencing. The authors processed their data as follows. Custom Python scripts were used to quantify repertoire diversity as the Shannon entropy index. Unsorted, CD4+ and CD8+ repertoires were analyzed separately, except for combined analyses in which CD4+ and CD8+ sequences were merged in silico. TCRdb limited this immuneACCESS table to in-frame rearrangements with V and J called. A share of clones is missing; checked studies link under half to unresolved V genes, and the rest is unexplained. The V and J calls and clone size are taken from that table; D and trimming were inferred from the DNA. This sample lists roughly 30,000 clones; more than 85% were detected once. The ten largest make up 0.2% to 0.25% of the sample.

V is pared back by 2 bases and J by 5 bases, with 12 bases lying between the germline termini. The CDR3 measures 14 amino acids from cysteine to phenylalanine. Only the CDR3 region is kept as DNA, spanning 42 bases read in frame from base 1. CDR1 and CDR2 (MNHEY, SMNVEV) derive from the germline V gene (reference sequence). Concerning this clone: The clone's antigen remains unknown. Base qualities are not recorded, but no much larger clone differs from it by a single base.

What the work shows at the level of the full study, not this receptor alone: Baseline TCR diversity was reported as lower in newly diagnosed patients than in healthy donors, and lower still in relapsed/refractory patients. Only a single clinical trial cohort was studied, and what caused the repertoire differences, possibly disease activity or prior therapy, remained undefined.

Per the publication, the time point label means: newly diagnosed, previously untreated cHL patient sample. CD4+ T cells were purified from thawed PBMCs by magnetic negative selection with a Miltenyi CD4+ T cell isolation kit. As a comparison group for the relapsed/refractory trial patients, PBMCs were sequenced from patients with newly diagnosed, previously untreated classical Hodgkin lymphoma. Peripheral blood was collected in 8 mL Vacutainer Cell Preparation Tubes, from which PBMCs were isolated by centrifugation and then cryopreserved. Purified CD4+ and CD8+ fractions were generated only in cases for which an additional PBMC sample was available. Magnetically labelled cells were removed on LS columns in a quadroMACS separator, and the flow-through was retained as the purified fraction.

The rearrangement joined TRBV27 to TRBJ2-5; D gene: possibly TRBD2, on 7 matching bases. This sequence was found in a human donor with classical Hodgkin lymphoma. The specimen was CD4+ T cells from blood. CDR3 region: CASSLRGGYETQYF. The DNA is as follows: TGTGCCAGCAGTTTAAGGGGGGGCTATGAGACCCAGTACTTC.